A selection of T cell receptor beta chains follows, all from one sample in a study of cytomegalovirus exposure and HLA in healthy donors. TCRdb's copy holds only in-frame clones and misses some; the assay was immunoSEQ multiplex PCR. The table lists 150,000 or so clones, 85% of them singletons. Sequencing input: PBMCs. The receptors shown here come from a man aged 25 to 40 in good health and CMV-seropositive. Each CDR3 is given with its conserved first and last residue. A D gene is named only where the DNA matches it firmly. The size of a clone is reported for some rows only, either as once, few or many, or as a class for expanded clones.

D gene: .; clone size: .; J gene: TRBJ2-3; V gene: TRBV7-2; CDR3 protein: CASSLGTRDKPSTDTQYF; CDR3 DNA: TGTGCCAGCAGCCTCGGGACACGAGACAAACCATCCACAGATACGCAGTATTTT
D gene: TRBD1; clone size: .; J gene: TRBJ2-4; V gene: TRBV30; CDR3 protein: CACKGTDRAKNIQYF; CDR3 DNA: TGTGCCTGTAAAGGGACAGACAGGGCCAAAAACATTCAGTACTTC
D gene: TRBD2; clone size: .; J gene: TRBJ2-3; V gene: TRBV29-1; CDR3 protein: CSVEGLAGGTDTQYF; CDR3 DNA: TGCAGCGTTGAAGGACTAGCGGGGGGCACAGATACGCAGTATTTT
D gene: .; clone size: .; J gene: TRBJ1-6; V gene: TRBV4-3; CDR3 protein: CASSQAQISYSPLHF; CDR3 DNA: TGCGCCAGCAGCCAAGCTCAGATTTCTTATTCACCCCTCCACTTT
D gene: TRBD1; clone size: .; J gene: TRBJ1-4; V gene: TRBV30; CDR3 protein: CAWSRGPNEKLFF; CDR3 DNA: TGTGCCTGGAGTAGGGGGCCTAATGAAAAACTGTTTTTT
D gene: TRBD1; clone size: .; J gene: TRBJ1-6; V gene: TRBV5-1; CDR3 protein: CASGERGPRNSPLHF; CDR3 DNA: TGCGCCAGCGGTGAGAGGGGGCCGAGAAATTCACCCCTCCACTTT
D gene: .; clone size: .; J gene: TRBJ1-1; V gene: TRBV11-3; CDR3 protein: CASSQTVNTEAFF; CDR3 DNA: TGTGCCAGCAGCCAGACAGTGAACACTGAAGCTTTCTTT
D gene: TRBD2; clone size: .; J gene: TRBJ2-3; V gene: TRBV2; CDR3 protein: CASRATSESTDTQYF; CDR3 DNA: TGTGCCAGCAGGGCTACTAGCGAGAGCACAGATACGCAGTATTTT
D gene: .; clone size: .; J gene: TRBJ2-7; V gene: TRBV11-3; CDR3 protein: CASSLMAGGFRCEQYF; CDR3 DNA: TGTGCCAGCAGCTTAATGGCCGGGGGTTTCCGCTGCGAGCAGTACTTC
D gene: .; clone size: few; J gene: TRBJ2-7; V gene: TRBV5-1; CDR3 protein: CASSSGTGAYEQYF; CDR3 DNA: TGCGCCAGCAGCAGCGGGACAGGTGCATACGAGCAGTACTTC
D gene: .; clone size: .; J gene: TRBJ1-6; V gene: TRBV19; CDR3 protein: CASSIGNRDYNSPLHF; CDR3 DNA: TGTGCCAGTAGTATAGGTAACAGGGACTATAATTCACCCCTCCACTTT
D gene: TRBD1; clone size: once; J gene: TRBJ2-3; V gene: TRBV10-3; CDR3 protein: CAIKTGYEGTDTQYF; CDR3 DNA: TGTGCCATCAAGACAGGGTATGAGGGCACAGATACGCAGTATTTT
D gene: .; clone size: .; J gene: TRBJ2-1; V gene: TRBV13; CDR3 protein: CASSSEDEQFF; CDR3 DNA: TGTGCCAGCAGCTCCGAGGATGAGCAGTTCTTC
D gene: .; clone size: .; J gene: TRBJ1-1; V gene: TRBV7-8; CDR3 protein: CASSFLLRGATEAFF; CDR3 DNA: TGTGCCAGCAGCTTCCTCCTCAGGGGAGCCACTGAAGCTTTCTTT
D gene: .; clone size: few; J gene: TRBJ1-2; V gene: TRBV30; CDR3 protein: CAWRSVGGLYGYTF; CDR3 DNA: TGTGCCTGGAGGTCCGTCGGAGGCCTTTACGGCTACACCTTC
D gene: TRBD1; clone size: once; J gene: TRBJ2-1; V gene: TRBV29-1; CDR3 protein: CSVPGQGRAYNEQFF; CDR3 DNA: TGCAGCGTCCCGGGACAGGGAAGGGCCTACAATGAGCAGTTCTTC
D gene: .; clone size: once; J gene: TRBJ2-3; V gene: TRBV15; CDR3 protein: CATKQGNADTQYF; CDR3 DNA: TGTGCCACCAAGCAGGGCAACGCAGATACGCAGTATTTT
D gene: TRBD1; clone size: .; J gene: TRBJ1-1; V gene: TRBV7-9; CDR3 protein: CASSQRQGSTEAFF; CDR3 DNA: TGTGCCAGCAGCCAAAGACAGGGGAGCACTGAAGCTTTCTTT
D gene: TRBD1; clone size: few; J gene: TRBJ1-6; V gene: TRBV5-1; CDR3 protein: CASSLDRGNSPLHF; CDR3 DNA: TGCGCCAGCAGCTTGGACAGGGGGAATTCACCCCTCCACTTT
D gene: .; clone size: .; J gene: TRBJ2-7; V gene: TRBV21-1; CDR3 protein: CASSKRTGKAHEQYF; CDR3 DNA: TGTGCCAGCAGCAAACGGACAGGGAAAGCTCACGAGCAGTACTTC
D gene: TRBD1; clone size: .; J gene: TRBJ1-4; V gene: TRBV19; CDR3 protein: CASSASTGGRLFF; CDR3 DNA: TGTGCCAGTAGTGCATCGACAGGGGGCCGACTGTTTTTT
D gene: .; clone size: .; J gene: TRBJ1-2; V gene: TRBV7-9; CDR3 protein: CASRAGGANYGYTF; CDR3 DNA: TGTGCCAGCAGAGCCGGGGGAGCTAACTATGGCTACACCTTC
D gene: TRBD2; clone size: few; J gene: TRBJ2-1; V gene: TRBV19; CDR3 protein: CASSLGLADYNEQFF; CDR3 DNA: TGTGCCAGTAGTCTTGGACTAGCGGATTACAATGAGCAGTTCTTC
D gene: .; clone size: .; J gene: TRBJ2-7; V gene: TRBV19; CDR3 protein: CASSIKRAPTYEQYF; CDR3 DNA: TGTGCCAGTAGTATCAAGCGGGCTCCCACCTACGAGCAGTACTTC
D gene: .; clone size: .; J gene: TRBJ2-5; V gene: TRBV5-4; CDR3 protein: CASSMRGGETQYF; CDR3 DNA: TGTGCCAGCAGTATGAGGGGGGGAGAGACCCAGTACTTC
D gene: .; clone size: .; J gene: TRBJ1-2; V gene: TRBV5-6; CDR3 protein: CASSSDLGEANYGYTF; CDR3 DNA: TGTGCCAGCAGCTCTGACCTAGGGGAGGCTAACTATGGCTACACCTTC
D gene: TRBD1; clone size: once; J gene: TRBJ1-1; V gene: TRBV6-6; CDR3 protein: CASGGQGQNTEAFF; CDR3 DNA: TGTGCCAGCGGGGGACAGGGCCAGAACACTGAAGCTTTCTTT
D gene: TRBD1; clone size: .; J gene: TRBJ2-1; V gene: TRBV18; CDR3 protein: CASSPPGTAKNEQFF; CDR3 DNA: TGTGCCAGCTCACCACCAGGGACAGCCAAAAATGAGCAGTTCTTC
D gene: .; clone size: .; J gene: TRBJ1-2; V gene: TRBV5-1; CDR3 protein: CASSLERGGGGYTF; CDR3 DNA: TGCGCCAGCAGCTTGGAAAGGGGAGGCGGTGGCTACACCTTC
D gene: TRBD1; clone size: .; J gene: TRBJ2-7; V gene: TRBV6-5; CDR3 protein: CASSAGTGVYEQYF; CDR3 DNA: TGTGCCAGCAGTGCCGGGACAGGGGTCTACGAGCAGTACTTC
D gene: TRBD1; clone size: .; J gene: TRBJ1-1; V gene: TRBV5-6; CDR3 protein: CASSLGDRLNTEAFF; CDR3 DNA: TGTGCCAGCAGCTTGGGGGACAGGTTGAACACTGAAGCTTTCTTT
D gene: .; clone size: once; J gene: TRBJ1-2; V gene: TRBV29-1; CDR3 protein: CSVPTEDARGVGGYTF; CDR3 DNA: TGCAGCGTCCCGACAGAGGATGCCCGCGGGGTTGGTGGCTACACCTTC
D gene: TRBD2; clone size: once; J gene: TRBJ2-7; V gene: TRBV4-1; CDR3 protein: CASSQEWGVVSSRGNEQYF; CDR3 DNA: TGCGCCAGCAGCCAAGAATGGGGCGTGGTTAGTTCGCGGGGGAACGAGCAGTACTTC
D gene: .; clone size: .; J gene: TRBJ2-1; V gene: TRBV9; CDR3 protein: CASSVRYNEQFF; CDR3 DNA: TGTGCCAGCAGCGTGCGTTACAATGAGCAGTTCTTC
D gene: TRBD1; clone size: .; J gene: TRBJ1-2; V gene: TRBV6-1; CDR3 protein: CASSENAGGSGYTF; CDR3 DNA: TGTGCCAGCAGTGAAAACGCAGGGGGTAGTGGCTACACCTTC
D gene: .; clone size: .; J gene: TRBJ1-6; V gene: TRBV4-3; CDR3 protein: CASSQDRQGLNYNSPLHF; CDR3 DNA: TGCGCCAGCAGCCAAGATCGGCAGGGGCTTAACTATAATTCACCCCTCCACTTT
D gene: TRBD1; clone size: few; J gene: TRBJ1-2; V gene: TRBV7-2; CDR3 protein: CASSSQGPLYGYTF; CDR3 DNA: TGTGCCAGCAGCTCACAGGGGCCGTTATATGGCTACACCTTC
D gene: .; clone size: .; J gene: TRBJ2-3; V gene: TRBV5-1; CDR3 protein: CASSLGGTDTQYF; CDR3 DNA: TGCGCCAGCAGCCTCGGGGGCACAGATACGCAGTATTTT